The rows below give T cell receptor beta chains drawn from one sample of a study of T cell changes during pregnancy in multiple sclerosis. Assay: immunoSEQ multiplex PCR; the TCRdb copy retains only in-frame clones and omits some. The sample carries around 56,000 clones, less than 90% recorded once. The sequences come from CD4+ T cells from peripheral blood mononuclear cells, collected in the third trimester of pregnancy. These receptors were taken from a female donor with multiple sclerosis, enrolled in a pregnancy study. The conserved cysteine and the conserved F or W are not part of the CDR3 here. The D gene is left open where the match is weak. Size values are once, few and many counts, or a class for expanded clones, and some rows have none.

TRBD2,TRBV5-1,TRBJ2-1,once,ASSWGLAGGPGQF
TRBD2,TRBV18,TRBJ2-3,-,ASSKRVAGESNTDTQY
TRBD2,TRBV18,TRBJ2-1,-,ASSPTPSGTHEQF
TRBD1,TRBV7-2,TRBJ1-5,-,ASSSSQGAYSNQPQH
-,TRBV23-1,TRBJ1-6,-,ASSQGQRRDNSPLH
-,TRBV5-4,TRBJ2-7,once,ASSASTGSKTSSYEQY
TRBD2,TRBV9,TRBJ2-5,-,ASSVKNGRGETQY
TRBD2,TRBV18,TRBJ2-1,-,ASSPLFLAGVREQF
-,TRBV5-4,TRBJ1-1,-,ASSPSRAAMGTEAF
-,TRBV11-2,TRBJ2-7,-,ASSLVILAQGGEQY
-,TRBV19,TRBJ2-1,-,ASSMEVEGGRF
-,TRBV4-3,TRBJ1-5,-,ASSQDGGGGGQPQH
TRBD2,TRBV5-1,TRBJ2-1,-,ASREASDHNEQF
TRBD2,TRBV15,TRBJ2-7,-,ATSLLAREQY
TRBD1,TRBV19,TRBJ2-2,once,ASSSGTGVFGELF
TRBD1,TRBV6-5,TRBJ2-7,few,ASSYQTGDHEQY
-,TRBV10-3,TRBJ1-4,-,AISESRQEKLF
-,TRBV5-1,TRBJ1-2,-,ASSLDQVYGYT
TRBD1,TRBV6-5,TRBJ2-3,-,ASTMTGTGTDTQY
TRBD1,TRBV5-1,TRBJ1-4,-,ASSRGTVNEKLF
-,TRBV5-4,TRBJ2-3,-,ASSEGASLGTDTQY
-,TRBV5-1,TRBJ2-2,-,ASSLAEMGTGELF
TRBD2,TRBV5-6,TRBJ2-1,-,ASSKAGLPGGQF
TRBD2,TRBV7-8,TRBJ2-7,-,ASSPRTSGSRVNEQY
TRBD1,TRBV29-1,TRBJ1-2,once,SVLPGQTNYGYT
TRBD1,TRBV29-1,TRBJ1-5,-,SATKGTGLNQPQH
-,TRBV5-1,TRBJ2-7,-,ASSSGGQGQHEQY
TRBD1,TRBV19,TRBJ1-2,-,ASRERDRAYGYT
TRBD1,TRBV6-6,TRBJ1-1,-,ASSYLDRGGTF
TRBD2,TRBV19,TRBJ2-5,once,ASSMTGLAEQETQY
-,TRBV7-9,TRBJ1-5,-,ASSYGRGVLSNQPQH
-,TRBV2,TRBJ2-7,once,ASSEYSYEQY
-,TRBV20-1,TRBJ2-5,-,SATQKETQY
-,TRBV5-1,TRBJ1-3,-,ASSLGTILGNTIY
TRBD1,TRBV2,TRBJ1-2,-,ASSEGGGGYGYT
TRBD1,TRBV9,TRBJ1-5,once,ASSVAGTENQPQH
-,TRBV14,TRBJ1-2,-,ASSPRPGAGYT
TRBD1,TRBV7-3,TRBJ1-1,-,ASSSHDRDTEAF
-,TRBV7-9,TRBJ2-7,-,ASRPEEGEQY
TRBD2,TRBV7-9,TRBJ2-5,once,ASSLDLASGKETQY
TRBD2,TRBV7-9,TRBJ2-1,-,ASSPTTLGTSGSDEQF
TRBD2,TRBV29-1,TRBJ2-4,few,SVDREGGIQY
TRBD1,TRBV6-5,TRBJ1-2,-,ASSYSGTGADGYT